This passage covers 10 T cell receptor beta chains from one sample sequenced in a study of T cells in Graves' hyperthyroidism and ophthalmopathy (dated by TCRdb to about 2019). The library was prepared using multiplex PCR. Sequenced using an Illumina HiSeq 2000. TCR beta CDR3 regions were amplified from RNA transcripts. A first-round RT-PCR of the TCR CDR3 used the HTBI primer set with the Qiagen OneStep RT-PCR kit. Clones were called with MiXCR by TCRdb after fastp trimmed the public reads at Q25, and only in-frame beta chains were retained. Rows are combined by CDR3 protein, so each entry shows the most common genes and DNA. The sample table holds approximately 520,000 distinct CDR3 sequences, of which around 22% were seen once. 10% to 12% of the sample is held by the ten biggest clonotypes. The sequenced material came from blood. Receptors were obtained from a woman aged 30 to 39 with Graves' ophthalmopathy.

Ten or more counts support this clonotype. The chain uses TRBV11-1 and TRBJ2-7; TRBD1 matches at 7 bases. Trimming at V came to 5 bases and at J to 5 bases, leaving 15 bases not matched to a gene. Germline loops: CDR1 SGHAT, CDR2 FQDESV (reference sequence). The CDR3 loop spans 16 amino acids. In DNA form, the CDR3 reads TGTGCCAGCAGCCCTGGGACAGATTACTTCCTCGACGAGCAGTACTTC. This encodes CASSPGTDYFLDEQYF.

This chain joins TRBV6-5 and TRBJ1-2; 7 bases agree with TRBD1. This CDR3 has 14 residues. With V trimmed by 2 bases and J by 5 bases, 5 bases remained unmatched. The V gene's germline CDR1 is MNHEY and CDR2 SVGAGI. The CDR3 bases are TGTGCCAGCAGTTACCCGGGACAGTTTTATGGCTACACCTTC. Amino acid sequence: CASSYPGQFYGYTF.

This clonotype has at least ten counts. The chain carries TRBV20-1 and TRBJ2-7; maybe TRBD1 (5 bases). The CDR3 has 11 amino acids. Trimming cost V 5 bases and J 5 bases, with 10 bases left between them. The V gene's germline CDR1 is DFQATT and CDR2 SNEGSKA (reference sequence). Here the CDR3 reads CSAEQGDEQYF. Here the CDR3 DNA reads TGCAGTGCTGAGCAGGGCGACGAGCAGTACTTC.

This clonotype appeared many times. CDR3 nucleotide sequence: TGTGCCAGCAGTTTCGCAAAGTCCCCCCAACTTAGGTCCTATGGCTACACCTTC. This encodes CASSFAKSPQLRSYGYTF. The chain is built from TRBV6-2 or TRBV6-3 and TRBJ1-2, with unresolved D. The CDR3 runs to 18 residues. Trimming removed 4 bases at V and 4 bases at J, with 25 bases between. CDR1 and CDR2 from the germline V gene are MNHEY and SVGEGT.

This clonotype was observed many times. This chain connects TRBV2 to TRBJ1-1, with D possibly being TRBD1 (5 bases). The CDR3 covers 14 residues. CDR1 and CDR2 (germline): SNHLY, FYNNEI. V was shortened by 4 bases and J by 1 base, with 10 bases between the two germline ends. The CDR3 region is CASSGSQGNTEAFF. CDR3 DNA: TGTGCCAGCAGTGGAAGTCAGGGGAACACTGAAGCTTTCTTT.

This clonotype was counted a few times. The genes are TRBV14 and TRBJ2-2; D is uncertain. In germline, CDR1 is SGHDN, CDR2 FVKESK. The CDR3 loop spans 18 amino acids. V lost 4 bases and J lost 2, with 20 bases in between. CDR3 amino acids: CASSPLRLIRANTGELFF. The CDR3, as DNA: TGTGCCAGCAGCCCACTACGGCTTATCAGAGCTAACACCGGGGAGCTGTTTTTT.

Many counts were recorded for this clonotype. This sequence joins TRBV7-8 and TRBJ2-7; D not resolved. V was shortened by 6 bases and J by 0 bases, with 21 bases between the two germline ends. The CDR3 has 17 residues. Germline V gene sequence: CDR1 SGHVS, CDR2 FQNEAQ. CDR3 loop: CASSPILGESTSYEQYF. CDR3 in DNA: TGTGCCAGCAGTCCCATCCTAGGCGAAAGTACCTCCTACGAGCAGTACTTC.

This clonotype was detected many times. With a much larger clone just one base away, this may be a read error. The CDR3 DNA reads TGTGTCAGCACCCATTCGACAGACTATGGCTACACCTTC. As protein: CVSTHSTDYGYTF. The V and J genes are TRBV12-3 or TRBV12-4 and TRBJ1-2; possible D gene TRBD1, 5 bases. The CDR3 length is 13 residues.

This clonotype was counted ten times or more. The chain has TRBV12-3 or TRBV12-4 and TRBJ2-5; tentatively, D is TRBD2 (5 bases). The CDR3 has 13 amino acids. Trimming removed 3 bases at V and 4 bases at J, with 9 bases between. The CDR3: CASSFRLTETQYF. As DNA, the CDR3 is TGTGCCAGCAGTTTCCGACTAACAGAGACCCAGTACTTC.

J is TRBJ1-5 and V is TRBV6-2 or TRBV6-3; D is uncertain. Germline lookup yields CDR1 MNHEY and CDR2 SVGEGT. The germline V and J ends were trimmed by 6 bases and 7 bases, with 13 bases remaining between them. This CDR3 has 13 residues. The CDR3 sequence: CASRKRGGQPQHF. CDR3 DNA: TGTGCCAGCAGAAAGCGGGGAGGGCAGCCCCAGCATTTT.